Listed below are T cell receptor beta chains from one sample, sequenced in a study of identical twins. TCRdb processed the 5' RACE reads anew with MiXCR; each CDR3 protein has one entry. Among 690,000 or so distinct CDR3 sequences listed, approximately 9% were seen once. This same sample was also part of a study on yellow fever vaccine responses in identical twins.

Sequencing was performed on PBMCs. These receptors were obtained from a young woman in good health. Both conserved end residues are part of each CDR3. D genes are given only for firm matches. Expanded clones are given a class, and other clones once, few, many or no size at all.

size: many
V: TRBV12-3/TRBV12-4
J: TRBJ2-1
D: TRBD2
CDR3: CASSPPGRGVYNEQFF
DNA: TGTGCCAGCAGTCCTCCGGGGCGGGGGGTCTACAATGAGCAGTTCTTC

size: few
V: TRBV9
J: TRBJ2-5
D: -
CDR3: CASNEDSGQETQYF
DNA: TGTGCCAGCAATGAGGACAGCGGGCAAGAGACCCAGTACTTC

size: few
V: TRBV20-1
J: TRBJ2-7
D: TRBD2
CDR3: CSARLFTSGASYEQYF
DNA: TGCAGTGCTAGACTCTTTACTAGCGGGGCATCCTACGAGCAGTACTTC

size: -
V: TRBV19
J: TRBJ2-3
D: -
CDR3: CATTDRPSSDTQYF
DNA: TGTGCCACTACGGACAGACCTAGCTCAGATACGCAGTATTTT

size: many
V: TRBV25-1
J: TRBJ2-5
D: -
CDR3: CASSVPGKHRRNETQYF
DNA: TGTGCCAGCAGTGTACCAGGAAAACATAGAAGAAATGAGACCCAGTACTTC

size: -
V: TRBV6-2/TRBV6-3
J: TRBJ2-1
D: -
CDR3: CASKDSFSYNEQFF
DNA: TGTGCCAGCAAAGACTCCTTCTCCTACAATGAGCAGTTCTTC

size: few
V: TRBV6-5
J: TRBJ2-7
D: TRBD1
CDR3: CASSYGDRGYEQYF
DNA: TGTGCCAGCAGTTATGGGGACAGGGGATACGAGCAGTACTTC

size: few
V: TRBV5-1
J: TRBJ2-3
D: -
CDR3: CASSLEGMTTDTQYF
DNA: TGCGCCAGCAGCTTGGAAGGCATGACCACAGATACGCAGTATTTT

size: -
V: TRBV5-4
J: TRBJ1-4
D: -
CDR3: CASSLGQLHATNEKLFF
DNA: TGTGCCAGCAGCTTGGGACAGCTACATGCAACTAATGAAAAACTGTTTTTT

size: -
V: TRBV29-1
J: TRBJ1-2
D: -
CDR3: CSVLTGLNYGYTF
DNA: TGCAGCGTTTTAACGGGTCTTAACTATGGCTACACCTTC

size: few
V: TRBV5-1
J: TRBJ2-1
D: TRBD1
CDR3: CASSFRDRGDNEQFF
DNA: TGCGCCAGCAGCTTCCGGGACAGAGGAGACAATGAGCAGTTCTTC

size: -
V: TRBV11-2
J: TRBJ2-5
D: TRBD2
CDR3: CASSLSSGRALGETQYF
DNA: TGTGCCAGCAGCTTATCTAGCGGGAGGGCCTTAGGAGAGACCCAGTACTTC

size: -
V: TRBV7-2
J: TRBJ2-3
D: TRBD2
CDR3: CASSRFQREGSIDTQYF
DNA: TGTGCCAGCAGTCGCTTCCAGCGGGAGGGCAGTATAGATACGCAGTATTTT

size: many
V: TRBV6-4
J: TRBJ2-3
D: -
CDR3: CASSDGDTGTDTQYF
DNA: TGTGCCAGCAGTGACGGGGATACGGGCACAGATACGCAGTATTTT

size: many
V: TRBV12-3/TRBV12-4
J: TRBJ2-7
D: TRBD2
CDR3: CASSLESGGAYEQYF
DNA: TGTGCCAGCAGTTTAGAAAGCGGGGGGGCCTACGAGCAGTACTTC

size: many
V: TRBV4-3
J: TRBJ2-1
D: TRBD2
CDR3: CASSHGLAVNEQFF
DNA: TGCGCCAGCAGCCACGGACTAGCGGTCAATGAGCAGTTCTTC

size: -
V: TRBV12-3/TRBV12-4
J: TRBJ1-5
D: TRBD1
CDR3: CASTPQGQGSNQPQHF
DNA: TGTGCCAGCACACCACAGGGACAGGGTAGCAATCAGCCCCAGCATTTT

size: many
V: TRBV20-1
J: TRBJ2-5
D: -
CDR3: CSARFGETQYF
DNA: TGCAGTGCTAGATTTGGAGAGACCCAGTACTTC

size: -
V: TRBV4-3
J: TRBJ2-2
D: TRBD1
CDR3: CASSQDLITGTGHTGELFF
DNA: TGCGCCAGCAGCCAAGATCTCATAACCGGGACAGGGCACACCGGGGAGCTGTTTTTT

size: few
V: TRBV4-1
J: TRBJ2-4
D: -
CDR3: CASSQQAGTNSYF
DNA: TGCGCCAGCAGCCAACAAGCCGGGACAAACTCTTACTTC

size: few
V: TRBV5-1
J: TRBJ2-1
D: TRBD1
CDR3: CASSQEGGPPYNEQFF
DNA: TGCGCCAGCAGCCAAGAAGGGGGCCCACCCTACAATGAGCAGTTCTTC

size: -
V: TRBV20-1
J: TRBJ1-4
D: -
CDR3: CSAREAGEEKLFF
DNA: TGCAGTGCTAGAGAGGCCGGCGAGGAAAAACTGTTTTTT

size: few
V: TRBV12-3/TRBV12-4
J: TRBJ2-2
D: TRBD1
CDR3: CASSLGQVNLGELFF
DNA: TGTGCCAGCAGTCTTGGACAGGTGAACCTCGGGGAGCTGTTTTTT

size: -
V: TRBV10-1
J: TRBJ2-2
D: TRBD2
CDR3: CASSESYSSGRFTGELFF
DNA: TGCGCCAGCAGTGAGTCGTATTCTAGCGGGAGATTCACCGGGGAGCTGTTTTTT

size: few
V: TRBV6-2/TRBV6-3
J: TRBJ2-1
D: TRBD2
CDR3: CASTEQAGGAEQFF
DNA: TGTGCCAGCACCGAACAAGCGGGAGGAGCTGAGCAGTTCTTC

size: few
V: TRBV5-1
J: TRBJ1-1
D: -
CDR3: CASSVMGYTEAFF
DNA: TGCGCCAGCAGCGTCATGGGATACACTGAAGCTTTCTTT

size: -
V: TRBV7-6
J: TRBJ2-1
D: -
CDR3: CASSLSGQARDSSYNEQFF
DNA: TGTGCCAGCAGCTTATCAGGACAGGCCCGGGACTCCTCCTACAATGAGCAGTTCTTC

size: few
V: TRBV29-1
J: TRBJ1-1
D: TRBD1
CDR3: CSGSDRATEAFF
DNA: TGCAGCGGCTCGGACAGGGCCACTGAAGCTTTCTTT

size: few
V: TRBV3-1
J: TRBJ2-5
D: -
CDR3: CASSHVAAETQYF
DNA: TGTGCCAGCAGCCACGTAGCTGCAGAGACCCAGTACTTC

size: -
V: TRBV7-9
J: TRBJ2-7
D: -
CDR3: CASSSAPEGQIPYEQYF
DNA: TGTGCCAGCAGCTCAGCCCCGGAGGGACAAATTCCCTACGAGCAGTACTTC

size: many
V: TRBV5-1
J: TRBJ2-1
D: -
CDR3: CASSAGRSGEQFF
DNA: TGCGCCAGCAGCGCGGGACGGTCGGGGGAGCAGTTCTTC

size: -
V: TRBV6-2/TRBV6-3
J: TRBJ2-7
D: -
CDR3: CASSLFDSSHEQYF
DNA: TGTGCCAGCAGCCTTTTCGACAGTTCCCACGAGCAGTACTTC